The 18 T cell receptor beta chains below come from one sample, sequenced in a study of blood T cell repertoires in COVID-19. The assay was immunoSEQ multiplex PCR, and TCRdb's table has in-frame clones only and misses some. Among fewer than 300,000 clones listed, 85% to 90% were seen once. The specimen was peripheral blood. These receptors were taken from a woman in her thirties with COVID-19, enrolled during active disease.

This CDR3 reads CASSSAEDDRGGPNYGYTF. The DNA of the CDR3 is TGTGCCAGCAGCTCTGCGGAGGACGACAGGGGGGGACCTAACTATGGCTACACCTTC. The chain links TRBV12-1 to TRBJ1-2; TRBD1 is the table's D call and was not checked against the DNA. TRBV12-1 corresponds to a pseudogene. This CDR3 has 19 amino acids.

The count of this clone is one. V and J are TRBV5-1 and TRBJ2-3; the match to TRBD2 covers 11 bases. Trimming at V came to 3 bases and at J to 3 bases, leaving 3 bases not matched to a gene. Germline CDR1 and CDR2: SGHRS and YFSETQ. This CDR3 contains 15 residues. The CDR3 region has the DNA TGCGCCAGCAGCTCGGCTAGCGGGGGGACAGATACGCAGTATTTT. Protein product: CASSSASGGTDTQYF.

The chain combines TRBV19 with TRBJ1-6; TRBD1 matches at 8 bases. Germline lookup yields CDR1 LNHDA and CDR2 SQIVND (reference sequence). CDR3 length: 14 residues. The trim removed 8 bases at V and 9 bases at J, leaving 9 bases unmatched. The CDR3 DNA follows: TGTGCCAGTTCCATGACAGGGGCGAGTTCACCCCTCCACTTT. It is translated as CASSMTGASSPLHF. Using reference TRBV19 and TRBJ1-6 for the parts outside the CDR3, the full variable domain is DGGITQSPKYLFRKEGQNVTLSCEQNLNHDAMYWYRQDPGQGLRLIYYSQIVNDFQKGDIAEGYSVSREKKESFPLTVTSAQKNPTAFYLCASSMTGASSPLHFGNGTRLTVT.

This chain uses TRBV5-4 with TRBJ2-3; 12 nucleotides align to TRBD2. V shed 4 bases and J 5 bases; nucleotides not matched to a gene: 8. The CDR3 contains 16 residues. Germline values: CDR1 SGHNT, CDR2 YYREEE (reference sequence). CDR3 loop: CASSASGGASGDTQYF. CDR3 sequence (DNA): TGTGCCAGCAGCGCTAGCGGGGGGGCAAGTGGAGATACGCAGTATTTT.

For the CDR3, the DNA is TGTGCCAGCAGCCTCGCGGGAGGCTACGAGCAGTACTTC. Translated, it gives CASSLAGGYEQYF. V gene TRBV9 combines with J gene TRBJ2-7; 8 positions match TRBD2. Trimming removed 4 bases from V and 3 bases from J; junction bases left unmatched: 3. Germline lookup yields CDR1 SGDLS and CDR2 YYNGEE. The CDR3 consists of 13 residues. Full variable domain (rest looked up from reference TRBV9 and TRBJ2-7): DSGVTQTPKHLITATGQRVTLRCSPRSGDLSVYWYQQSLDQGLQFLIQYYNGEERAKGNILERFSAQQFPDLHSELNLSSLELGDSALYFCASSLAGGYEQYFGPGTRLTVT.

The CDR3 protein is CASNVSRGADNTEAFF. CDR3 coding DNA: TGTGCCAGCAACGTCTCCAGGGGGGCGGACAACACTGAAGCTTTCTTT. The J gene is TRBJ1-1, the V gene TRBV5-4; 7 nucleotides agree with TRBD1. CDR1 and CDR2 (germline): SGHNT, YYREEE (reference sequence). The trim removed 6 bases at V and 2 bases at J, leaving 13 bases unmatched. The CDR3 runs to 16 residues.

The chain uses TRBV6-5 and TRBJ2-1; possibly TRBD1 for D (6 bases). The CDR3 extends over 16 amino acids. Germline V gene lookup returns CDR1 MNHEY and CDR2 SVGAGI. Trimming left V 0 bases short and J 5 bases short, with 14 bases between. CDR3 bases: TGTGCCAGCAGTTACTCAGCCGGGACATTTAACAATGAGCAGTTCTTC. This translates into CASSYSAGTFNNEQFF.

This chain joins TRBV11-3 and TRBJ2-3; 13 nucleotides agree with TRBD2. This CDR3 is built from 17 residues. J gave up 7 bases and V 5 bases, and 12 bases lay outside the gene matches. The germline gives CDR1 SGHNT, CDR2 YENEEA. Written as DNA, the CDR3 is TGTGCCAGCAGCCCTCGACTAGCGGGGGGTAGTGGGAATACGCAGTATTTT. It encodes CASSPRLAGGSGNTQYF.

The chain has TRBV18 and TRBJ1-3; D call uncertain. V lost 6 bases, J lost 0 bases, and 9 bases lay in between. The CDR3 totals 14 residues. Germline CDR1 reads KGHSH; CDR2 reads LQKENI. CDR3 sequence reads: CASSGGISGNTIYF. CDR3 bases: TGTGCCAGCTCCGGCGGGATCTCTGGAAACACCATATATTTT. The entire variable domain, with the rest obtained from reference TRBV18 and TRBJ1-3, is as follows: NAGVMQNPRHLVRRRGQEARLRCSPMKGHSHVYWYRQLPEEGLKFMVYLQKENIIDESGMPKERFSAEFPKEGPSILRIQQVVRGDSAAYFCASSGGISGNTIYFGEGSWLTVV.

In its sample, this clone was seen once. The CDR3 sequence is CASTVQISTDTQYF. The CDR3 nucleotides read TGTGCCAGCACCGTACAGATTAGCACAGATACGCAGTATTTT. This chain joins TRBV5-4 and TRBJ2-3, with D uncertain. The germline V gene encodes CDR1 SGHNT and CDR2 YYREEE (reference sequence). The ends were cut back, 6 bases at V and 0 bases at J, with 11 bases in the middle. CDR3 size: 14 residues.

The chain couples TRBV4-1 to TRBJ1-5; D unresolved. CDR3 length equals 12 residues. The ends were cut back, 1 base at V and 8 bases at J, with 6 bases in the middle. CDR1 and CDR2 from the germline V gene are MGHRA and YSYEKL. CDR3 sequence reads: CASSQGREPQHF. The CDR3 DNA is TGCGCCAGCAGCCAAGGAAGAGAGCCCCAGCATTTT.

This chain's CDR3 is CASSSTADYQPQHF. CDR3 sequence (DNA): TGTGCCAGCAGCTCTACGGCGGATTATCAGCCCCAGCATTTT. The V and J genes are TRBV28 and TRBJ1-5; no clear D. This CDR3 contains 14 residues. V gave up 6 bases and J gave up 5 bases, with 14 bases separating them. Germline lookup yields CDR1 MDHEN and CDR2 SYDVKM.

The CDR3 DNA sequence: TGTGCCAGCAGCACTCGACTAGCGGGGGGGCCCAGCACCGGGGAGCTGTTTTTT. Translating it yields CASSTRLAGGPSTGELFF. The chain joins TRBV5-6 to TRBJ2-2, with TRBD2 matching 14 bases. Trimming at V came to 4 bases and at J to 4 bases, leaving 9 bases not matched to a gene. This CDR3 is 18 amino acids long. Germline assignment: CDR1 SGHDT and CDR2 YYEEEE. Full variable domain (outside the CDR3, taken from reference TRBV5-6 and TRBJ2-2): DAGVTQSPTHLIKTRGQQVTLRCSPKSGHDTVSWYQQALGQGPQFIFQYYEEEERQRGNFPDRFSGHQFPNYSSELNVNALLLGDSALYLCASSTRLAGGPSTGELFFGEGSRLTVL.

CDR3 DNA sequence: TGTGCCAGCAGCGTAGGAGGACAGGGAATGATCTATGGCTACACCTTC. Amino acids: CASSVGGQGMIYGYTF. The rearrangement joins TRBV9 to TRBJ1-2; 8 bases are a match to TRBD1. The CDR3 extends over 16 amino acids. Per germline, CDR1 SGDLS and CDR2 YYNGEE. Losses at the gene ends were 0 bases for V and 4 bases for J; bases not matched to a gene: 8.

The V call is TRBV20-1, the J call TRBJ2-3; D not resolved. The V gene lost 2 bases and the J gene lost 4 bases, with 4 bases spanning the gap. The CDR3 totals 11 residues. Germline V gene lookup returns CDR1 DFQATT and CDR2 SNEGSKA (reference sequence). The CDR3 region has the DNA TGCAGTGCTAGAAAGCCAGATACGCAGTATTTT. Translated, it gives CSARKPDTQYF.

This chain uses TRBV30 with TRBJ1-4, with 7 bases matching TRBD1. Germline trimming cut 7 bases from V and 7 bases from J; bases unmatched to any gene: 9. Germline assignment: CDR1 GTSNPN and CDR2 SVGIG (reference sequence). CDR3 size: 13 residues. CDR3 protein: CAFRRDSAEKLFF. The DNA for the CDR3 is TGTGCCTTCCGCCGGGACAGCGCTGAAAAACTGTTTTTT.

The chain recombines TRBV7-7 with TRBJ2-3, with D maybe TRBD1 (6 bases). The length of the CDR3 is 13 residues. Germline CDR1 is SSHAT and CDR2 is FNYEAQ (reference sequence). V gave up 10 bases and J gave up 1 base, with 12 bases separating them. CDR3 coding DNA: TGTGCCACGTCAGGGGACCGCACAGATACGCAGTATTTT. Translating gives CATSGDRTDTQYF. The full variable domain, in which reference TRBV7-7 and TRBJ2-3 provide the parts outside the CDR3, is GAGVSQSPRYKVTKRGQDVTLRCDPISSHATLYWYQQALGQGPEFLTYFNYEAQPDKSGLPSDRFSAERPEGSISTLTIQRTEQRDSAMYRCATSGDRTDTQYFGPGTRLTVL.

This clone was recorded only once. The chain is built from TRBV5-1 and TRBJ1-1, with D perhaps TRBD1 (5 bases). Germline V CDR1 and CDR2: SGHRS, YFSETQ. The CDR3 covers 15 residues. The ends were cut back, 1 base at V and 7 bases at J, with 17 bases in the middle. The CDR3 region is CASSLLAGRVGEAFF. The CDR3 nucleotides are TGCGCCAGCAGCTTGTTGGCGGGGCGCGTGGGTGAAGCTTTCTTT.